The 4 T cell receptor beta chains reported below all come from one sample, sequenced in a study of glioma-infiltrating T cells. Using RNA template, CDR3s of TCR alpha and beta were amplified with iRepertoire arm-PCR. TCRdb called the multiplex PCR reads again in MiXCR, with one record for every CDR3 protein. The sample records 44,000 or so distinct CDR3 sequences, 20% to 25% being singletons. Sequencing was done on a sample of glioma tissue, nonneoplastic brain tissue, or PBMCs (not recorded which). The receptor source for this set is a human donor with low-grade glioma or glioblastoma, undergoing nonglioma brain surgery, or in good health (not recorded which).

The V and J genes are TRBV5-6 and TRBJ2-1; TRBD1 might be the D (6 bases). The V and J ends lost 1 base and 9 bases respectively, with 11 bases between them. CDR3 length equals 13 residues. Germline-derived CDR1 and CDR2 are SGHDT and YYEEEE. This CDR3 reads CASSLIMGAEQFF. DNA of the CDR3: TGTGCCAGCAGCTTGATTATGGGGGCTGAGCAGTTCTTC.

This clonotype has at least ten counts. The chain uses TRBV12-3 or TRBV12-4 and TRBJ2-3; D gene unclear. This CDR3 has 13 residues. The V end lost 7 bases, the J end lost 1 base, and 9 bases lay between the germline ends. The CDR3 nucleotides read TGTGCCAGCACGGGCGACCGCACAGATACGCAGTATTTT. Translating it yields CASTGDRTDTQYF.

In its sample, this clonotype was seen many times. This chain connects TRBV18 to TRBJ1-1; no clear D gene. The CDR3 length is 12 residues. Looked up from germline, CDR1 is KGHSH and CDR2 is LQKENI. V dropped 0 bases and J dropped 3 bases, with 2 bases sitting between them. CDR3 bases: TGTGCCAGCTCACCACCGGACACTGAAGCTTTCTTT. It specifies CASSPPDTEAFF.

This clonotype was found many times. The genes are TRBV19 and TRBJ1-2, with 7 bases that match TRBD1. Germline trimming cut 3 bases from V and 5 bases from J; bases unmatched to any gene: 6. The V gene's germline CDR1 is LNHDA and CDR2 SQIVND (reference sequence). The CDR3 length is 14 residues. CDR3 amino acids: CASSIQAGGYGYTF. The CDR3 DNA reads TGTGCCAGTAGTATCCAGGCAGGGGGTTATGGCTACACCTTC. Full variable domain (outside the CDR3, taken from reference TRBV19 and TRBJ1-2): DGGITQSPKYLFRKEGQNVTLSCEQNLNHDAMYWYRQDPGQGLRLIYYSQIVNDFQKGDIAEGYSVSREKKESFPLTVTSAQKNPTAFYLCASSIQAGGYGYTFGSGTRLTVV.